The 25 T cell receptor beta chains below all came from one sample that was sequenced in a study of CD8 T cells in ankylosing spondylitis (dated by TCRdb to about 2017). The library came from 5' RACE. For sequencing, an Illumina HiSeq 2500 was employed. TCRdb's own reprocessing of the public reads used fastp at Q25 and MiXCR and kept productive beta chains. Rows are combined by CDR3 protein, so each entry shows the most common genes and DNA. The sample table records approximately 150,000 distinct CDR3 sequences; 44% of these occur just once. The top ten clonotypes cover 13% to 15% of the sample. The sequencing sample was made of synovial fluid, either unsorted or a sorted T cell fraction (not recorded which). The receptors shown here come from a male donor with ankylosing spondylitis.

J is TRBJ2-7 and V is TRBV7-9, with D uncertain. The germline gives CDR1 SEHNR, CDR2 FQNEAQ (reference sequence). The ends were cut back, 0 bases at V and 6 bases at J, with 6 bases in the middle. The CDR3 spans 12 residues. CDR3 DNA sequence: TGTGCCAGCAGCTTAGCGCTAACCGAGCAGTACTTC. Residues: CASSLALTEQYF.

The chain employs TRBV19 and TRBJ2-7; 8 bases line up with TRBD1. The ends lost 3 bases at V and 4 bases at J; junction bases unmatched: 5. The V gene's germline CDR1 is LNHDA and CDR2 SQIVND (reference sequence). The CDR3 has 14 amino acids. CDR3 DNA sequence: TGTGCCAGTAGTATTGGGACAGGACGGTACGAGCAGTACTTC. It yields the protein CASSIGTGRYEQYF.

V gene TRBV3-1 combines with J gene TRBJ1-2; D gene uncertain. The germline V and J ends were trimmed by 0 bases and 4 bases, with 15 bases remaining between them. The CDR3 consists of 16 residues. Germline lookup yields CDR1 LGHDT and CDR2 YNNKEL (reference sequence). The CDR3 protein is CASSQDLTRNFYGYTF. The CDR3 DNA reads TGTGCCAGCAGCCAAGATCTCACGCGGAACTTCTATGGCTACACCTTC.

J is TRBJ2-1 and V is TRBV12-3 or TRBV12-4, with D tentatively TRBD2 (7 bases). V was pared by 5 bases and J by 0 bases, with 20 bases between. The CDR3 consists of 18 residues. The CDR3 nucleotides are TGTGCCAGCAGTCGGGGGGCAGTTCTCCCGAGCTCCTACAATGAGCAGTTCTTC. Translation gives CASSRGAVLPSSYNEQFF.

The chain has TRBV12-3 or TRBV12-4 and TRBJ1-2; a possible D gene is TRBD1 (5 bases). This CDR3 has 13 residues. Trimming removed 6 bases at V and 6 bases at J, with 14 bases between. CDR3 DNA sequence: TGTGCCAGCAGCCCGGGGGGTCCGGATGGCTACACCTTC. Translation gives CASSPGGPDGYTF.

The DNA for the CDR3 is TGTGCCATCAGTGAAGACAAACCTAGCACAGATACGCAGTATTTT. Its translation: CAISEDKPSTDTQYF. V usage is TRBV10-3 and J usage is TRBJ2-3, with D unclear. V was cut by 3 bases and J by 0 bases, with 10 bases left in between. Germline values: CDR1 ENHRY, CDR2 SYGVKD. The CDR3 sequence is 15 residues long.

The chain couples TRBV24-1 to TRBJ2-1; 9 bases line up with TRBD2. Germline V gives CDR1 KGHDR, CDR2 SFDVKD. The CDR3 has 18 amino acids. CDR3 residues: CTCCPADVTSGLYNEQFF. In nucleotides, the CDR3 is TGTACCTGCTGTCCCGCCGATGTCACTAGCGGGCTTTACAATGAGCAGTTCTTC.

This clonotype has just a few counts. CDR3 loop: CASSLRRPTSIQPQHF. The CDR3 bases are TGTGCCAGCAGTTTAAGGAGGCCGACGAGTATTCAGCCCCAGCATTTT. The V gene is TRBV12-3 or TRBV12-4, the J gene TRBJ1-5; no definite D call. Trimming took off 2 bases at V and 6 bases at J, with 17 bases between the two ends. This CDR3 spans 16 amino acids.

The V gene is TRBV27, the J gene TRBJ1-2; TRBD1 agrees at 11 bases. This CDR3 has 17 amino acids. The J segment lost 4 bases and the V segment lost 3 bases, leaving 10 bases of the junction unmatched. The V gene's germline CDR1 is MNHEY and CDR2 SMNVEV (reference sequence). CDR3 sequence: CASSFLADRGPGYGYTF. CDR3 sequence (DNA): TGTGCCAGCAGTTTTCTAGCGGACAGGGGGCCGGGCTATGGCTACACCTTC.

The J gene is TRBJ2-1, the V gene TRBV9; 7 bases are shared with TRBD2. Looked up from germline, CDR1 is SGDLS and CDR2 is YYNGEE. The CDR3 loop spans 17 amino acids. V lost 2 bases, J lost 10 bases, and 18 bases stayed unmatched. The CDR3 coding sequence is TGTGCCAGCAGCGTTGATACCGGGACTAACCCCAGTGACGAGCAGTTCTTC. Protein: CASSVDTGTNPSDEQFF. The full variable domain, in which reference TRBV9 and TRBJ2-1 provide the parts outside the CDR3, is DSGVTQTPKHLITATGQRVTLRCSPRSGDLSVYWYQQSLDQGLQFLIQYYNGEERAKGNILERFSAQQFPDLHSELNLSSLELGDSALYFCASSVDTGTNPSDEQFFGPGTRLTVL.

Only a few counts were recorded for this clonotype. V gene TRBV4-1 combines with J gene TRBJ2-1, with D possibly matching TRBD2 (6 bases). Germline V lookup: CDR1 MGHRA, CDR2 YSYEKL. V lost 3 bases and J lost 11, with 23 bases in between. This CDR3 has 16 residues. CDR3 sequence reads: CASSHRLEGGESQQFF. DNA of the CDR3: TGCGCCAGCAGCCATCGCCTGGAGGGAGGAGAATCCCAGCAGTTCTTC.

There are many counts of this clonotype. The chain uses TRBV27 and TRBJ1-1; D gene uncertain. Trimming cost V 10 bases and J 1 base, with 13 bases left between them. This CDR3 comprises 13 residues. Germline CDR1 MNHEY, CDR2 SMNVEV (reference sequence). The CDR3 sequence: CATHRGGNTEAFF. CDR3 in DNA: TGTGCCACGCACCGAGGAGGGAACACTGAAGCTTTCTTT.

This clonotype showed up just a few times. V and J are TRBV10-2 and TRBJ1-1, with D uncertain. The length of the CDR3 is 14 residues. Germline V gives CDR1 WSHSY, CDR2 SAAADI. V gave up 10 bases and J gave up 3 bases, with 18 bases separating them. In nucleotides, the CDR3 is TGCGCCACCCGGGCCCTCCTGGGCTACACTGAAGCTTTCTTT. Encoded protein: CATRALLGYTEAFF.

This clonotype was seen only a few times. The J gene is TRBJ2-1, the V gene TRBV6-5, with TRBD2 matching over 8 bases. The CDR3 sequence is 17 residues long. V was pared by 2 bases and J by 7 bases, with 13 bases of the junction left unmatched. CDR1 is MNHEY and CDR2 is SVGAGI in the germline V gene. CDR3 DNA sequence: TGTGCCAGCAGTTACCGAGTAGCGGGGCCGGTGGGGAATGAGCAGTTCTTC. Its translation: CASSYRVAGPVGNEQFF.

The V gene is TRBV10-3, the J gene TRBJ2-7; D gene uncertain. Trimming cost V 2 bases and J 4 bases, with 9 bases left between them. The germline gives CDR1 ENHRY, CDR2 SYGVKD. The CDR3 covers 13 residues. CDR3 loop: CAISELDLYEQYF. The CDR3 DNA follows: TGTGCCATCAGTGAGCTGGACCTATACGAGCAGTACTTC.

The DNA for the CDR3 is TGTGCCAGCAGTTTTATGTGGCAGAATAATGAAAAACTGTTTTTT. Translating it yields CASSFMWQNNEKLFF. This chain links TRBV12-3 or TRBV12-4 with TRBJ1-4; no clear D gene. V gave up 3 bases and J gave up 4 bases, with 12 bases separating them. This CDR3 region has 15 residues.

The chain has TRBV7-8 and TRBJ1-6, with 8 bases that match TRBD1. Per germline, CDR1 SGHVS and CDR2 FQNEAQ. The CDR3 spans 17 residues. The V segment lost 5 bases and the J segment 4 bases; nucleotides outside the gene matches: 10. CDR3 DNA sequence: TGTGCCAGCAGCCACATGGGGGGGACAGGTTATAATTCACCCCTCCACTTT. It encodes CASSHMGGTGYNSPLHF.

This chain joins TRBV6-5 and TRBJ2-1; D remains ambiguous. Trimming left V 2 bases short and J 7 bases short, with 15 bases between. Per germline, CDR1 MNHEY and CDR2 SVGAGI. The CDR3 has 15 amino acids. CDR3 protein: CASSYRGSPANEQFF. The DNA for the CDR3 is TGTGCCAGCAGTTACAGAGGCTCCCCTGCAAATGAGCAGTTCTTC.

The chain has TRBV6-2 or TRBV6-3 and TRBJ2-5, with 9 bases matching TRBD2. CDR1 and CDR2 from the germline V gene are MNHEY and SVGEGT. The CDR3 is made up of 15 amino acids. J was trimmed by 7 bases and V by 0 bases; bases with no gene match: 6. CDR3 DNA: TGTGCCAGCAGTTACTCCGGGACTAGCAAGGTGACCCAGTACTTC. Translating gives CASSYSGTSKVTQYF.

The V gene is TRBV10-3, the J gene TRBJ2-1, with 10 nucleotides matching TRBD2. Looked up from germline, CDR1 is ENHRY and CDR2 is SYGVKD. This CDR3 has 15 residues. The trim removed 2 bases at V and 4 bases at J, leaving 2 bases unmatched. The CDR3 DNA follows: TGTGCCATCAGTGAGAGGACTAGCGGATACAATGAGCAGTTCTTC. Protein product: CAISERTSGYNEQFF.

This clonotype was seen a single time. The gene calls are TRBV4-1 and TRBJ1-5; D gene uncertain. This CDR3 has 15 residues. Germline V CDR1 and CDR2: MGHRA, YSYEKL. Deletions cut 1 base from V and 0 bases from J, with 7 bases between. CDR3 amino acids: CASSQGPYSNQPQHF. Written as DNA, the CDR3 is TGCGCCAGCAGCCAAGGGCCTTATAGCAATCAGCCCCAGCATTTT.

J is TRBJ2-3 and V is TRBV5-1; perhaps TRBD2 as D (6 bases). Trimming removed 2 bases at V and 2 bases at J, with 24 bases between. This CDR3 region has 19 residues. CDR1 SGHRS and CDR2 YFSETQ come from the germline V gene. The CDR3 DNA follows: TGCGCCAGCAGCTTTAACGCGGGAAGGTCCGGTCCGAACACAGATACGCAGTATTTT. It encodes CASSFNAGRSGPNTDTQYF.

The chain links TRBV4-2 to TRBJ2-5; D uncertain. V was clipped by 5 bases and J by 3 bases, with 22 bases between them. Germline V gene data show CDR1 as LGHNA and CDR2 as YNFKEQ. The CDR3 loop spans 17 amino acids. The CDR3 DNA follows: TGTGCCAGCAGCTCTCTAAGACCAGCGCGCGGTAAAGAGACCCAGTACTTC. Its protein product is CASSSLRPARGKETQYF.

Many counts were recorded for this clonotype. The CDR3 DNA reads as TGTGCCAGTAGTACACGGACAGGGGGGTTAATCGGCTCTGAAGCTTTCTTT. Translated: CASSTRTGGLIGSEAFF. The rearrangement uses TRBV19 and TRBJ1-1; 10 bases match TRBD1. Germline trimming cut 4 bases from V and 6 bases from J; bases unmatched to any gene: 14. The CDR3 spans 17 residues. Germline loops: CDR1 LNHDA, CDR2 SQIVND (reference sequence).

V is TRBV12-3 or TRBV12-4 and J is TRBJ2-7; D ambiguous. The CDR3 loop spans 13 amino acids. With 6 bases removed from V and 0 bases from J, the gap between germline ends came to 9 bases. CDR3 nucleotide sequence: TGTGCCAGCAGCCCGGAGAACTCCTACGAGCAGTACTTC. Residues: CASSPENSYEQYF.